This T cell receptor (beta chain) is from a study of blood T cell repertoires in COVID-19. Study-level background: Acute-phase and convalescent COVID-19 samples originated in the United States, Italy and Spain. From T cells, B-cell-depleted T cells, or PBMCs came the material, which was cDNA or gDNA.

Seattle patients were enrolled while actively infected and followed longitudinally. Germline V gene lookup returns CDR1 SEHNR and CDR2 FQNEAQ (reference sequence). V lost 2 bases, J lost 2 bases, and 10 bases lay in between. The CDR3 is 15 amino acids. Under the authors' procedure: Nucleated cell counts were estimated from reference gene primer amplification. Assay used: immunoSEQ multiplex PCR; TCRdb lists only in-frame clones, some missing. V, J and clone size are taken as reported in that table, and D and trimming were inferred from the DNA itself. The sample yields 75,000 to 85,000 clones, around 83% seen once.

The sequenced sample consisted of peripheral blood. This TCR derives from a man between 60 and 75 years old with COVID-19, enrolled during active disease. The chain uses TRBV7-9 and TRBJ1-5; no clear D gene. Written as DNA, the CDR3 is TGTGCCAGCAGCTTATCCGAGATTGGCAATCAGCCCCAGCATTTT. Translating gives CASSLSEIGNQPQHF.